This entry describes one TCR beta chain. The antigen is not known. The CDR3 sequence is 12 residues long. Germline V gene data show CDR1 as DFQATT and CDR2 as SNEGSKA (reference sequence). Trimming pared 7 bases from V and 1 base from J, leaving 10 bases between. This entry is derived from a study of response to subunit inactivated influenza vaccine. General study points: Each seasonal flu vaccination may recruit only limited new T cells, authors suggested.

Each CDR3 protein gets one entry after TCRdb re-called the RT-PCR reads with MiXCR. The table records about 500,000 distinct CDR3 sequences, about 15% of them present only once. This sequence was found in a man in his fifties or sixties who received an inactivated influenza vaccine. The chain carries TRBV20-1 and TRBJ1-1; D uncertain. Sequences were derived from CD4+ T cells sorted from PBMCs, sampled around 25 months after vaccination. Written as DNA, the CDR3 is TGCAGTGTCAAGGTCGCGAACACTGAAGCTTTCTTT. Its translation is CSVKVANTEAFF.